This T cell receptor beta chain was obtained from a study of blood T cells in healthy people across ages. Combining a sample-barcoded 5' primer with a J-beta primer mix, a second PCR ran for roughly 7 to 11 cycles. Every cDNA was tagged by a template-switch adaptor with 12 random nucleotides. Each CDR3 protein is one row after TCRdb ran MiXCR on the 5' RACE reads. The repertoire consists of about a million distinct CDR3 sequences, with 48% occurring once and the leading ten covering 13%. Study-level points and caveats: Donors of long life had a larger count of naive CD4+ cells and greater diversity than aged donors. Possibly confounding the expanded clonotype changes was the fact that donor CMV status was unknown.

V gave up 6 bases and J gave up 3 bases, with 9 bases separating them. The length of the CDR3 is 12 residues. Every sample gave at least 5 micrograms of total RNA when it was extracted. This clonotype occurred many times. Its antigen remains unknown. A single base separates this from a much larger clone, so it may be a read error. The sequenced material came from blood. This TCR came from a man aged 25 to 45 in good health. The chain has TRBV12-3 or TRBV12-4 and TRBJ2-7, with D possibly TRBD1 on 6 matching bases. CDR3 DNA: TGTGCCAGCAGATTACAGGGCTACGAGCAGTACTTC. Amino acid sequence: CASRLQGYEQYF.